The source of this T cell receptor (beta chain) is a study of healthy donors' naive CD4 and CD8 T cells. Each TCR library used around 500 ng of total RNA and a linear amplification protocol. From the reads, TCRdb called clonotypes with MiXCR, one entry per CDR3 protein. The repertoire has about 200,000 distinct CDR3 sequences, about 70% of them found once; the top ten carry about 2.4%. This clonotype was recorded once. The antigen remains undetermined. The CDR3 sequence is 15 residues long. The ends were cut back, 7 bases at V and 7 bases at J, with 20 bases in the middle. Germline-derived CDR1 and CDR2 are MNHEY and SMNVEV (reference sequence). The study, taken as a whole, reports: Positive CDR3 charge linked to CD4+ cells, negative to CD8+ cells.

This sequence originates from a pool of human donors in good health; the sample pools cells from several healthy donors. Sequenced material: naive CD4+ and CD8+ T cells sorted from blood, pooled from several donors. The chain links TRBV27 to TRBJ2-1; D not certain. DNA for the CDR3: TGTGCCAGCACTGGAATTAAGGACCGAATGAATGAGCAGTTCTTC. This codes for CASTGIKDRMNEQFF.